This TCR delta chain was sequenced in a study of gammadelta T cells in human blood. Whole-study findings and limits: Polyclonal expansion of innate γδ T cells after birth appeared microbially driven.

The trim removed 1 base at V and 5 bases at J, leaving 0 bases unmatched. From germline, CDR1 is GEAIGNYY and CDR2 EKD. The CDR3 contains 14 residues. This clone counts as large (0.1 to 1%). Its antigen is not known. The sample carries other DNA sequences with the same CDR3. TCRdb re-processed the RT-PCR reads via CATT. The repertoire holds about 1,800 delta-chain clones, with 6.5% to 7% as singletons. The specimen was non-Vgamma9Vdelta2 gamma-delta T cells from fetal blood. This chain connects TRDV2 to TRDJ2; 10 nucleotides align to TRDD3. The sequence came from a human fetus. The CDR3 sequence is CACDTGGYTAQLFF. The CDR3 DNA is TGTGCCTGTGACACTGGGGGATACACAGCACAACTCTTCTTT.